The 25 T cell receptor beta chains in this list originate from one sample, sequenced in a study of blood T cells in healthy people across ages. The second PCR ran about 6 to 11 cycles with a sample-barcoded 5' primer and J-beta primers. TCRdb itself ran the 5' RACE reads through MiXCR, one entry per CDR3 protein. The top ten hold 13% of the sample, which has hundreds of thousands of distinct CDR3 sequences, under 40% seen once. Material: blood. The receptors were gathered from a man between 18 and 35 years old in good health.

This clonotype was detected only a few times. The V and J genes are TRBV4-3 and TRBJ1-1; perhaps TRBD1 as D (5 bases). This CDR3 has 16 amino acids. V lost 0 bases to trimming and J lost 5 bases, with 16 bases between them. The germline CDR1 and CDR2 sequences are LGHNA and YSLEER. CDR3 sequence: CASSQDRGTPGTEAFF. CDR3 in DNA: TGCGCCAGCAGCCAAGATCGGGGGACCCCGGGTACTGAAGCTTTCTTT.

There are a few counts of this clonotype. The chain joins TRBV20-1 to TRBJ2-3; TRBD1 agrees at 8 bases. The V segment lost 3 bases and the J segment 0 bases; nucleotides outside the gene matches: 2. The CDR3 extends over 14 amino acids. Germline values: CDR1 DFQATT, CDR2 SNEGSKA (reference sequence). The CDR3 nucleotides are TGCAGTGCTAGCAGACAGGGGAGCACAGATACGCAGTATTTT. Translating it yields CSASRQGSTDTQYF.

The chain has TRBV7-9 and TRBJ1-2; 7 bases are shared with TRBD1. CDR1 SEHNR and CDR2 FQNEAQ come from the germline V gene (reference sequence). The CDR3 is 15 amino acids. The V segment lost 0 bases and the J segment 5 bases; nucleotides outside the gene matches: 6. Here the CDR3 reads CASSLAGTVVYGYTF. The CDR3 DNA follows: TGTGCCAGCAGCTTAGCCGGGACAGTTGTGTATGGCTACACCTTC.

This clonotype turned up a few times. The chain has TRBV20-1 and TRBJ1-2; no clear D. The CDR3 is made up of 13 amino acids. V lost 1 base, J lost 5 bases, and 11 bases lay in between. Germline CDR1 DFQATT, CDR2 SNEGSKA (reference sequence). CDR3 protein: CSARGGREYGYTF. For the CDR3, the DNA is TGCAGTGCTAGAGGAGGGCGGGAATATGGCTACACCTTC.

This clonotype was seen more than once but under ten times. This chain connects TRBV18 to TRBJ2-1; D unclear. The germline CDR1 and CDR2 sequences are KGHSH and LQKENI. This CDR3 has 11 amino acids. Trimming took off 4 bases at V and 9 bases at J, with 7 bases between the two ends. The CDR3 loop is CASSLGIEQFF. As DNA, the CDR3 is TGTGCCAGCTCACTGGGGATTGAGCAGTTCTTC.

The chain recombines TRBV5-1 with TRBJ1-1, with TRBD1 matching over 8 bases. J was trimmed by 2 bases and V by 4 bases; bases with no gene match: 10. There are 16 residues in the CDR3. Germline CDR1 reads SGHRS; CDR2 reads YFSETQ. The CDR3 region has the DNA TGCGCCAGCAGCGTCGGGGAGACAGGGGTCAACACTGAAGCTTTCTTT. It codes for CASSVGETGVNTEAFF.

With respect to this clonotype: Relative to the germline gene, one junction end is altered; a read error may explain this. The chain carries TRBV24-1 and TRBJ1-2; D perhaps matches TRBD1 (6 bases). This CDR3 is built from 12 residues. Germline V gene sequence: CDR1 KGHDR, CDR2 SFDVKD. The CDR3: CAASEQGNGYTF. CDR3 DNA: TGTGCCGCCAGTGAACAGGGAAATGGCTACACCTTC.

The chain recombines TRBV6-5 with TRBJ2-2; D is ambiguous. The CDR3 has 16 residues. The V end was cut by 10 bases, the J end by 1 base, with 19 bases between. From germline, CDR1 is MNHEY and CDR2 SVGAGI. CDR3 nucleotide sequence: TGTGCCATCGGACGGCCACCACACATGAACACCGGGGAGCTGTTTTTT. Amino acid sequence: CAIGRPPHMNTGELFF.

V usage is TRBV5-6 and J usage is TRBJ1-1; a possible D gene is TRBD1 (5 bases). V dropped 4 bases and J dropped 7 bases, with 11 bases sitting between them. This CDR3 has 12 residues. Germline values: CDR1 SGHDT, CDR2 YYEEEE. The CDR3 coding sequence is TGTGCCAGCAGCGGGGGGACGGGTGAAGCTTTCTTT. This encodes CASSGGTGEAFF.

Notes on this clonotype: This may come from a read error, since a much larger clone is one base off. Here the CDR3 reads CSAGTGGLDGYTF. As DNA, the CDR3 is TGCAGTGCTGGGACAGGGGGCTTGGATGGCTACACCTTC. The chain has TRBV20-1 and TRBJ1-2; 12 bases map to TRBD1. The CDR3 consists of 13 residues. After removal of 5 bases from V and 6 bases from J, the junction contained 4 bases not matched to a gene. Germline CDR1 reads DFQATT; CDR2 reads SNEGSKA (reference sequence).

This chain links TRBV25-1 with TRBJ2-3; D may be TRBD2 (6 bases). In germline, CDR1 is MGHDK, CDR2 SYGVNS. The CDR3 sequence is 15 residues long. Deletions cut 1 base from V and 4 bases from J, with 12 bases between. Written as DNA, the CDR3 is TGTGCCAGCAGTGAATGGGGGAGGAGCGCAGATACGCAGTATTTT. Amino acid sequence: CASSEWGRSADTQYF. Full variable domain (outside the CDR3, taken from reference TRBV25-1 and TRBJ2-3): EADIYQTPRYLVIGTGKKITLECSQTMGHDKMYWYQQDPGMELHLIHYSYGVNSTEKGDLSSESTVSRIRTEHFPLTLESARPSHTSQYLCASSEWGRSADTQYFGPGTRLTVL.

V gene TRBV5-1 combines with J gene TRBJ1-1, with D possibly TRBD1 on 5 matching bases. Germline CDR1 SGHRS, CDR2 YFSETQ. The V gene lost 0 bases and the J gene lost 6 bases, with 9 bases spanning the gap. CDR3 length equals 13 residues. CDR3 residues: CASSLGDGPEAFF. The CDR3 bases are TGCGCCAGCAGCTTGGGGGACGGACCTGAAGCTTTCTTT.

The sample holds a few counts of this clonotype. The chain joins TRBV5-1 to TRBJ2-3; 11 bases line up with TRBD2. The CDR3 spans 16 residues. Looked up from germline, CDR1 is SGHRS and CDR2 is YFSETQ. V trimming: 4 bases; J trimming: 4 bases; junction bases outside the gene matches: 8. DNA for the CDR3: TGCGCCAGCAGCCCTCCAACTAGCGGGGGCCCAGATACGCAGTATTTT. Protein sequence: CASSPPTSGGPDTQYF.

This clonotype appeared a single time. J is TRBJ2-7 and V is TRBV19, with 8 bases fitting TRBD1. The J call may not be correct, given that the DNA end is closer to TRBJ2-5. This CDR3 has 18 amino acids. Germline V gene sequence: CDR1 LNHDA, CDR2 SQIVND (reference sequence). The DNA of the CDR3 is TGTGCCAGTAGTATTCGGACAGGGTCTCCTCAGGACATAGAGACCCAGTACTTC. Translating gives CASSIRTGSPQDIETQYF.

Comment on this clonotype: Given a much more abundant clone one base away, this may be a read error. This chain uses TRBV5-1 with TRBJ2-3; weak D call: TRBD2 (5 bases). The V and J ends lost 6 bases and 1 base respectively, with 15 bases between them. Germline CDR1 SGHRS, CDR2 YFSETQ. This CDR3 has 15 amino acids. The CDR3 nucleotides read TGCGCCAGCACCATAGACTACACTGGCACAGATACGCAGTATTTT. As protein: CASTIDYTGTDTQYF.

V is TRBV27 and J is TRBJ2-1; weak D call: TRBD2 (6 bases). V was shortened by 5 bases and J by 5 bases, with 19 bases between the two germline ends. CDR1 MNHEY and CDR2 SMNVEV come from the germline V gene (reference sequence). The length of the CDR3 is 16 residues. This CDR3 reads CASSPQEGRPHNEQFF. The CDR3 bases are TGTGCCAGCAGTCCCCAGGAGGGACGCCCGCACAATGAGCAGTTCTTC.

The chain combines TRBV6-2 or TRBV6-3 with TRBJ1-1; 7 bases agree with TRBD1. This CDR3 comprises 14 residues. V lost 2 bases to trimming and J lost 6 bases; unmatched junction nucleotides: 6. The germline V gene encodes CDR1 MNHEY and CDR2 SVGEGT. CDR3 residues: CASSYARQGAEAFF. The CDR3 nucleotides are TGTGCCAGCAGTTACGCGAGACAGGGCGCTGAAGCTTTCTTT.

The genes are TRBV12-3 or TRBV12-4 and TRBJ1-4; D gene uncertain. The CDR3 spans 15 residues. V shed 3 bases and J shed 5 bases, with 13 bases lying between them. CDR3 sequence (DNA): TGTGCCAGCAGTTTTAAGCCAGGCCAGAATGAAAAACTGTTTTTT. It encodes CASSFKPGQNEKLFF.

This clonotype was seen at least ten times. The rearrangement joins TRBV4-1 to TRBJ2-1; the D gene could be TRBD1 or TRBD2 (5 bases each). Germline V lookup: CDR1 MGHRA, CDR2 YSYEKL. V lost 3 bases and J 4 bases, leaving 10 bases between the germline ends. The CDR3 contains 14 residues. The CDR3 protein is CASSQGPEYNEQFF. CDR3 DNA: TGCGCCAGCAGCCAGGGACCCGAATACAATGAGCAGTTCTTC.

This clonotype was detected a few times. The chain employs TRBV7-2 and TRBJ2-5, with 7 bases fitting TRBD1. V shed 3 bases and J 11 bases; nucleotides not matched to a gene: 15. CDR3 size: 15 residues. CDR1 is SGHTA and CDR2 is FQGNSA in the germline V gene. This CDR3 reads CASSLDRITSNEQYF. The CDR3 region has the DNA TGTGCCAGCAGCTTGGACAGGATCACTTCTAATGAGCAGTACTTC.

The chain is built from TRBV27 and TRBJ2-6; tentatively, D is TRBD1 or TRBD2 (6 bases each). Trimming stripped 3 bases from V and 0 bases from J, with 18 bases between. Germline V lookup: CDR1 MNHEY, CDR2 SMNVEV (reference sequence). The CDR3 loop spans 19 amino acids. The CDR3: CASSLGGTYYSSGANVLTF. CDR3 sequence (DNA): TGTGCCAGCAGTTTGGGCGGGACATACTATAGCTCTGGGGCCAACGTCCTGACTTTC.

This clonotype was seen a few times. The chain has TRBV4-1 and TRBJ1-1; no clear D. CDR1 and CDR2 (germline): MGHRA, YSYEKL. Trimming removed 2 bases from V and 7 bases from J, with 8 bases in between. The CDR3 is 12 amino acids. The CDR3 sequence is CASSQNQVEAFF. The CDR3 DNA sequence: TGCGCCAGCAGCCAAAACCAGGTTGAAGCTTTCTTT.

The chain joins TRBV24-1 to TRBJ2-5, with a possible D match to TRBD1 (6 bases). The V and J ends lost 6 bases and 11 bases respectively, with 18 bases between them. Germline V gene data show CDR1 as KGHDR and CDR2 as SFDVKD. This CDR3 is 13 amino acids long. In nucleotides, the CDR3 is TGTGCCACCAGTAGGCAGGGGTCGAATGAGCAGTACTTC. Protein sequence: CATSRQGSNEQYF.

The chain combines TRBV20-1 with TRBJ2-1, with a tentative D call TRBD2 (7 bases). The DNA end lines up better with TRBJ2-7; the J call may be wrong. This CDR3 has 16 amino acids. Per germline, CDR1 DFQATT and CDR2 SNEGSKA (reference sequence). For the CDR3, the DNA is TGCAGTGCTAGCGGGGGGCCGACGGGCTCCTACAATGAGCAGTACTTC. It translates to CSASGGPTGSYNEQYF.

This clonotype was observed a handful of times. V is TRBV4-2 and J is TRBJ1-1; tentative D call: TRBD1 (6 bases). Trimming cost V 1 base and J 0 bases, with 15 bases left between them. Germline assignment: CDR1 LGHNA and CDR2 YNFKEQ. CDR3 length: 17 amino acids. The CDR3 here is CASSQGVTGDLNTEAFF. The CDR3 DNA sequence: TGTGCCAGCAGCCAAGGGGTGACAGGAGACTTGAACACTGAAGCTTTCTTT.